The clone carrying this T cell receptor beta chain was found many times. The antigen remains undetermined. As previously described, bulk TCR libraries were made using listed TCR primers. TCRdb passed the PCR reads through MiXCR, listing each CDR3 protein once. Seen here are more than 450,000 distinct CDR3 sequences, around a fifth observed once, and the top ten hold about 0.8%. The CDR3 totals 13 residues. Trimming pared 4 bases from V and 6 bases from J, leaving 11 bases between. Germline-derived CDR1 and CDR2 are SGHDT and YYEEEE. Naive CD8 T cells were sorted as CD8+CD4-CCR7+CD45RA+. These data belong to a study of molecular identifiers for immune sequencing clone quantification. Overall study results and limits: In naive cells, clones above 20 RNA copies held under 1% of molecules, whereas in effector cells they held over 99%.

The chain carries TRBV5-6 and TRBJ2-1; unclear D gene. This receptor was identified in a human donor in good health. Some libraries in this study had Jurkat cell RNA spiked in. The source material was naive CD8+ T cells from blood, with Jurkat cell RNA spiked in. Subset here: FACS-sorted CD8+CD4-CCR7+CD45RA+ naive T cells. CDR3 residues: CASSPPDINEQFF. CDR3 sequence (DNA): TGTGCCAGCAGCCCCCCCGACATCAATGAGCAGTTCTTC.